This T cell receptor (beta chain) was identified in a study of CD8 T cells in Susac syndrome. Regarding the study as a whole: Total CD8+ repertoires held about 15 Susac-specific public clones, while CD8+ TEMRA repertoires held a few.

Trimming shortened V by 10 bases and J by 1 base, and 10 bases separated the two germline ends. The CDR3 has 12 residues. From germline, CDR1 is KGHSH and CDR2 LQKENI. Reverse transcription of about 0.45 to 1 ug RNA was performed with random hexamers. An immunoSEQ multiplex PCR generated amplified TCR beta CDR3 products spanning 54 Vbeta and 13 Jbeta. A single record per CDR3 protein comes from TCRdb applying MiXCR to the immunoSEQ multiplex PCR reads. The sample records under 200,000 distinct CDR3 sequences, approximately 95% being singletons. Concerning this clonotype itself: What it binds is unknown.

The TEMRA cells underwent FACS enrichment, while the CD8+ and CD4+ T cells underwent negative isolation. The clonotype originates from a human donor with Susac syndrome. Sequencing was done on a sample of CD8+ T cells from PBMCs. The chain links TRBV18 to TRBJ2-5; D possibly corresponds to TRBD1 (6 bases). The CDR3 is CAIRDTQETQYF. The CDR3 nucleotides read TGTGCCATCCGGGACACCCAAGAGACCCAGTACTTC.